What follows are 27 T cell receptor beta chains derived from one specimen sequenced in a study of blood T cell repertoires in COVID-19. Assay used: immunoSEQ multiplex PCR; TCRdb lists only in-frame clones, some missing. The sample has fewer than 350,000 clones; about 93% are singletons. Material: peripheral blood. These receptors were obtained from a woman aged 25 to 39 with COVID-19, enrolled during active disease.

The chain joins TRBV19 to TRBJ1-5; tentatively, D is TRBD1 (5 bases). The CDR3 has 11 residues. Germline V gene data show CDR1 as LNHDA and CDR2 as SQIVND (reference sequence). V was trimmed by 9 bases and J by 2 bases, leaving 5 bases between them. CDR3 coding DNA: TGTGCCAGCAGGGGCAATCAGCCCCAGCATTTT. It yields the protein CASRGNQPQHF.

The chain links TRBV28 to TRBJ1-5, with D tentatively TRBD1 (6 bases). Germline CDR1 and CDR2: MDHEN and SYDVKM. V was pared by 4 bases and J by 4 bases, with 11 bases between. The CDR3 runs to 14 residues. CDR3 sequence reads: CASSSGAVNQPQHF. CDR3 sequence (DNA): TGTGCCAGCAGTTCAGGGGCCGTAAATCAGCCCCAGCATTTT.

This clone was observed a few times. The chain has TRBV5-1 and TRBJ1-1; 8 nucleotides agree with TRBD1. The CDR3 length is 15 residues. The germline V gene encodes CDR1 SGHRS and CDR2 YFSETQ. The trim removed 1 base at V and 0 bases at J, leaving 2 bases unmatched. The CDR3 sequence is CASSLRDRMNTEAFF. Written as DNA, the CDR3 is TGCGCCAGCAGCTTGAGGGACAGGATGAACACTGAAGCTTTCTTT.

V usage is TRBV30 and J usage is TRBJ2-7; possibly TRBD2 for D (6 bases). V was pared by 3 bases and J by 6 bases, with 12 bases between. Germline V lookup: CDR1 GTSNPN, CDR2 SVGIG (reference sequence). The CDR3 sequence is 12 residues long. Here the CDR3 reads CAWSLQGGEQYF. In nucleotides, the CDR3 is TGTGCCTGGAGCTTGCAGGGAGGCGAGCAGTACTTC.

This clone appeared a single time. This sequence joins TRBV7-9 and TRBJ1-1, with D unresolved. The V end was cut by 5 bases, the J end by 1 base, with 8 bases between. The CDR3 sequence is 13 residues long. Germline CDR1 is SEHNR and CDR2 is FQNEAQ (reference sequence). CDR3 nucleotides: TGTGCCAGCAGCCCACTTGCGAACACTGAAGCTTTCTTT. Amino acid sequence: CASSPLANTEAFF. The full variable domain, rest sourced from reference TRBV7-9 and TRBJ1-1, is DTGVSQNPRHKITKRGQNVTFRCDPISEHNRLYWYRQTLGQGPEFLTYFQNEAQLEKSRLLSDRFSAERPKGSFSTLEIQRTEQGDSAMYLCASSPLANTEAFFGQGTRLTVV.

The rearrangement joins TRBV2 to TRBJ1-6; D unclear. The CDR3 sequence is 16 residues long. Per the germline V gene, CDR1 is SNHLY and CDR2 is FYNNEI. Trimming removed 7 bases from V and 6 bases from J, with 19 bases in between. CDR3 in amino acids: CASKEGVGNFNSPLHF. The CDR3 nucleotides are TGTGCCAGCAAGGAAGGTGTCGGGAACTTTAATTCACCCCTCCACTTT.

The genes are TRBV29-1 and TRBJ2-1; D is unresolved. Germline assignment: CDR1 SQVTM and CDR2 ANQGSEA. The CDR3 loop spans 16 amino acids. Trimming took off 1 base at V and 2 bases at J, with 15 bases between the two ends. The CDR3 sequence: CSVEGHSPSTYNEQFF. In nucleotides, the CDR3 is TGCAGCGTTGAAGGACACTCCCCATCAACCTACAATGAGCAGTTCTTC.

The V gene is TRBV5-4, the J gene TRBJ1-4; D uncertain. The CDR3 totals 12 residues. Germline values: CDR1 SGHNT, CDR2 YYREEE (reference sequence). Trimming removed 1 base at V and 5 bases at J, with 3 bases between. The CDR3 region is CASSLSNEKLFF. The CDR3 coding sequence is TGTGCCAGCAGCTTGTCGAATGAAAAACTGTTTTTT.

V is TRBV5-1 and J is TRBJ1-1; maybe TRBD1 (5 bases). Germline CDR1 is SGHRS and CDR2 is YFSETQ. The CDR3 extends over 15 amino acids. Trimming took off 0 bases at V and 1 base at J, with 10 bases between the two ends. The CDR3 nucleotides read TGCGCCAGCAGCTTGGTCGCGGGGGGGAACACTGAAGCTTTCTTT. This gives the protein CASSLVAGGNTEAFF.

This chain links TRBV7-9 with TRBJ1-2, with D uncertain. The CDR3 length is 15 residues. Germline V gene data show CDR1 as SEHNR and CDR2 as FQNEAQ (reference sequence). Trimming pared 2 bases from V and 6 bases from J, leaving 16 bases between. The CDR3 reads CASSLREGSTNGYTF. CDR3 nucleotides: TGTGCCAGCAGCTTAAGGGAGGGATCTACAAATGGCTACACCTTC. Based on the CDR3 plus reference TRBV7-9 and TRBJ1-2, the full variable domain is DTGVSQNPRHKITKRGQNVTFRCDPISEHNRLYWYRQTLGQGPEFLTYFQNEAQLEKSRLLSDRFSAERPKGSFSTLEIQRTEQGDSAMYLCASSLREGSTNGYTFGSGTRLTVV.

The chain uses TRBV4-1 and TRBJ1-2; a possible D gene is TRBD1 (5 bases). Trimming took off 4 bases at V and 4 bases at J, with 13 bases between the two ends. Germline-derived CDR1 and CDR2 are MGHRA and YSYEKL. This CDR3 has 14 amino acids. The CDR3 loop reads CASSRGQGGYGYTF. The CDR3 region has the DNA TGCGCCAGCAGCCGCGGCCAGGGAGGCTATGGCTACACCTTC.

The chain's CDR3 is CASSETAGGLYEQYF. The DNA for the CDR3 is TGTGCCAGCAGTGAAACAGCGGGAGGGCTCTACGAGCAGTACTTC. This chain joins TRBV2 and TRBJ2-7, with 10 bases that match TRBD2. Germline V gene sequence: CDR1 SNHLY, CDR2 FYNNEI. V was pared by 2 bases and J by 3 bases, with 4 bases of the junction left unmatched. The CDR3 has 15 residues.

V and J are TRBV4-1 and TRBJ1-2; 8 nucleotides line up with TRBD1. The CDR3 is 14 residues long. V was clipped by 0 bases and J by 5 bases; unmatched bases: 2. Looked up from germline, CDR1 is MGHRA and CDR2 is YSYEKL. CDR3: CASSQDTGGYGYTF. The DNA of the CDR3 is TGCGCCAGCAGCCAAGATACAGGGGGGTATGGCTACACCTTC.

The chain employs TRBV2 and TRBJ1-4; no clear D gene. This CDR3 spans 12 amino acids. Between the trimmed V and J ends, which lost 1 base and 7 bases, there was a span of 4 bases. Germline V gene sequence: CDR1 SNHLY, CDR2 FYNNEI. The CDR3 reads CASSEVVEKLFF. In nucleotides, the CDR3 is TGTGCCAGCAGTGAAGTCGTTGAAAAACTGTTTTTT.

This chain joins TRBV5-1 and TRBJ2-7; 7 bases are a match to TRBD2. The CDR3 spans 17 residues. V dropped 4 bases and J dropped 2; count of bases not matched to a gene: 15. From germline, CDR1 is SGHRS and CDR2 YFSETQ. The CDR3 DNA reads TGCGCCAGCAGCGGGGAGTACTTAACGGGAGGCACCTACGAGCAGTACTTC. Translation: CASSGEYLTGGTYEQYF. The entire variable domain, with the rest obtained from reference TRBV5-1 and TRBJ2-7, is as follows: KAGVTQTPRYLIKTRGQQVTLSCSPISGHRSVSWYQQTPGQGLQFLFEYFSETQRNKGNFPGRFSGRQFSNSRSEMNVSTLELGDSALYLCASSGEYLTGGTYEQYFGPGTRLTVT.

This chain links TRBV5-1 with TRBJ2-5, with D unclear. The CDR3 runs to 12 residues. From germline, CDR1 is SGHRS and CDR2 YFSETQ. V lost 4 bases, J lost 5 bases, and 9 bases lay in between. The CDR3 nucleotides are TGCGCCAGCAGCACGAGGTCCGAGACCCAGTACTTC. Protein sequence: CASSTRSETQYF.

This clone was counted a single time. The rearrangement joins TRBV7-9 to TRBJ2-5, with 11 bases matching TRBD2. The CDR3 contains 17 residues. V lost 1 base to trimming and J lost 4 bases; unmatched junction nucleotides: 8. CDR1 is SEHNR, CDR2 FQNEAQ, per germline (reference sequence). CDR3 in amino acids: CASSLVGGLAGGETQYF. As DNA, the CDR3 is TGTGCCAGCAGCTTAGTGGGTGGTCTAGCGGGAGGAGAGACCCAGTACTTC.

This chain uses TRBV15 with TRBJ2-7, with 7 bases fitting TRBD1. J lost 4 bases, V lost 8 bases, and 2 bases had no gene match. In germline, CDR1 is LNHNV, CDR2 YYDKDF (reference sequence). CDR3 length equals 11 residues. The CDR3 reads CATSQGYEQYF. In nucleotides, the CDR3 is TGTGCCACCTCACAGGGGTACGAGCAGTACTTC.

Points on this clone: The same CDR3 arises from other DNA sequences in this sample as well. The chain has TRBV3-1 (or the pseudogene TRBV3-2) and TRBJ2-7; D gene unclear. Germline CDR1 is LGHDT and CDR2 is YNNKEL (reference sequence). Trimming shortened V by 1 base and J by 2 bases, and 6 bases separated the two germline ends. CDR3 size: 13 residues. CDR3: CASSQGLTYEQYF. CDR3 sequence (DNA): TGTGCCAGCAGCCAAGGTCTAACCTACGAGCAGTACTTC.

The rearrangement joins TRBV5-6 to TRBJ1-4; 7 bases line up with TRBD1. The V segment lost 0 bases and the J segment 5 bases; nucleotides outside the gene matches: 4. This CDR3 is 15 amino acids long. Looked up from germline, CDR1 is SGHDT and CDR2 is YYEEEE. The CDR3 coding sequence is TGTGCCAGCAGCTTGGCCTCCAGGGGGAATGAAAAACTGTTTTTT. Protein product: CASSLASRGNEKLFF.

This sequence joins TRBV7-2 and TRBJ1-1; the D gene is possibly TRBD1 (6 bases). The ends were cut back, 5 bases at V and 0 bases at J, with 10 bases in the middle. The CDR3 contains 14 residues. The germline V gene has CDR1 SGHTA and CDR2 FQGNSA. CDR3 bases: TGTGCCAGCAGCCCCCGACAGGTGAACACTGAAGCTTTCTTT. It encodes CASSPRQVNTEAFF.

The rearrangement uses TRBV21-1 and TRBJ2-2; the table gives TRBD2 as D, unverified against the DNA. TRBV21-1 is a recognized pseudogene. CDR3 length equals 16 residues. The CDR3 DNA sequence: TGTGCCAGCAGCAAACGGGAGGTAAGGAACACCGGGGAGCTGTTTTTT. It codes for CASSKREVRNTGELFF.

CDR3 sequence reads: CAWSVARINGELFF. CDR3 in DNA: TGTGCCTGGAGTGTGGCCAGGATCAACGGGGAGCTGTTTTTT. The V call is TRBV30, the J call TRBJ2-2; D is ambiguous. This CDR3 spans 14 amino acids. The V gene's germline CDR1 is GTSNPN and CDR2 SVGIG (reference sequence). The ends were cut back, 0 bases at V and 7 bases at J, with 12 bases in the middle.

J is TRBJ1-2 and V is TRBV28, with D perhaps TRBD1 (6 bases). Germline V gene sequence: CDR1 MDHEN, CDR2 SYDVKM. The V and J ends lost 6 bases and 4 bases respectively, with 15 bases between them. The CDR3 totals 14 residues. The CDR3 DNA sequence: TGTGCCAGCAGCCAGACGGGGGGCAGCTATGGCTACACCTTC. Protein sequence: CASSQTGGSYGYTF.

The rearrangement uses TRBV7-6 and TRBJ2-7, with 8 bases matching TRBD1. CDR1 and CDR2 from the germline V gene are SGHVS and FNYEAQ. This CDR3 is built from 13 residues. The J segment lost 5 bases and the V segment lost 4 bases, leaving 4 bases of the junction unmatched. CDR3 region: CASSSQGADEQYF. CDR3 bases: TGTGCCAGCAGCTCCCAGGGGGCCGACGAGCAGTACTTC.

CDR3 nucleotides: TGTGCCAGCAGCTTACAACCGAGCTCCTACGAGCAGTACTTC. It specifies CASSLQPSSYEQYF. V usage is TRBV7-2 and J usage is TRBJ2-7; D is unresolved. Trimming stripped 2 bases from V and 0 bases from J, with 8 bases between. The CDR3 length is 14 residues. Germline CDR1 SGHTA, CDR2 FQGNSA.

This clone was recorded once. The chain uses TRBV19 and TRBJ1-5; D remains unclear. The CDR3 has 12 residues. V lost 9 bases and J lost 7, with 13 bases in between. Germline-derived CDR1 and CDR2 are LNHDA and SQIVND (reference sequence). The CDR3: CASGWAGQPQHF. The CDR3 DNA reads TGTGCCAGCGGCTGGGCGGGCCAGCCCCAGCATTTT. Filled out from reference TRBV19 and TRBJ1-5, the complete variable domain reads DGGITQSPKYLFRKEGQNVTLSCEQNLNHDAMYWYRQDPGQGLRLIYYSQIVNDFQKGDIAEGYSVSREKKESFPLTVTSAQKNPTAFYLCASGWAGQPQHFGDGTRLSIL.